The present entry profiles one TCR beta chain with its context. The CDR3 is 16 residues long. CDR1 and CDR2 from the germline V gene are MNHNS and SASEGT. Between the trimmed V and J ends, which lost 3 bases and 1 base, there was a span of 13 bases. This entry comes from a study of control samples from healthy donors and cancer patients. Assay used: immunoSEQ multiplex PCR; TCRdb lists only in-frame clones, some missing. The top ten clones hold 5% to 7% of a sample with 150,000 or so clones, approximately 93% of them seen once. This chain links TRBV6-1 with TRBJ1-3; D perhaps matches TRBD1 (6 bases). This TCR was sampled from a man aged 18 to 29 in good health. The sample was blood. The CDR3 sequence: CASSDDAGESGNTIYF. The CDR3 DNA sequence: TGTGCCAGCAGTGACGACGCAGGGGAGTCTGGAAACACCATATATTTT.